The subject of this entry is one T cell receptor beta chain. Germline CDR1 is LGHDT and CDR2 is YNNKEL (reference sequence). The length of the CDR3 is 16 residues. V was clipped by 0 bases and J by 0 bases, with 10 bases between them. Here immunoSEQ multiplex PCR was the method, and the copy in TCRdb shows in-frame clones only, minus some. The sample shows 100,000 to 150,000 clones, about nine tenths of them seen only once. The data were obtained in a study of control samples from healthy donors and cancer patients. The chain has TRBV3-1 (or the pseudogene TRBV3-2) and TRBJ2-3; D not certain. The source material was blood. This sequence was found in a man between 35 and 55 years old in good health. The CDR3: CASSQEPHSSTDTQYF. The CDR3 DNA follows: TGTGCCAGCAGCCAAGAGCCCCACTCTAGCACAGATACGCAGTATTTT.